This T cell receptor beta chain came from a study of technical replicates of blood from a few donors. Trimming removed 2 bases at V and 1 base at J, with 8 bases between. Per germline, CDR1 MNHEY and CDR2 SVGAGI. This CDR3 region has 14 residues. Clones were sequenced by immunoSEQ multiplex PCR, and TCRdb holds only the in-frame ones, with some missing. This table holds around 56,000 clones, roughly 96% found once. The chain uses TRBV6-5 and TRBJ1-1; TRBD1 is a possible D gene (5 bases). This clonotype was sampled from a human donor in good health. Some clones in this sample may be carry-over from other donors' samples. The sample taken for sequencing was PBMCs. The CDR3 loop is CASSYGDRNTEAFF. The CDR3 region has the DNA TGTGCCAGCAGTTACGGCGACAGGAACACTGAAGCTTTCTTT.